The 32 T cell receptor beta chains reported below all come from one sample, sequenced in a study of Graves' ophthalmopathy and Graves' hyperthyroidism. The authors amplified TCR beta CDR3 regions from RNA transcripts. HTBI primers were employed in first-round RT-PCR, then a second-round multiplex PCR followed. In TCRdb, the multiplex PCR reads were re-called with MiXCR into one record per CDR3 protein. The sample holds almost 750,000 distinct CDR3 sequences, roughly 40% seen once. The sample comprised peripheral blood. The receptors shown here come from an adult man with Graves' ophthalmopathy.

DNA of the CDR3: TGTGCCAGCAGCTCCGGAGGGACAGCGAACACCGGGGAGCTGTTTTTT. Translation: CASSSGGTANTGELFF. The gene calls are TRBV7-9 and TRBJ2-2; tentatively, D is TRBD1 (7 bases). Trimming removed 4 bases from V and 0 bases from J, with 12 bases in between. This CDR3 has 16 residues. The germline V gene encodes CDR1 SEHNR and CDR2 FQNEAQ (reference sequence).

This clonotype was counted ten times or more. The chain has TRBV20-1 and TRBJ2-5; the D gene could be TRBD1 or TRBD2 (5 bases each). The CDR3 length is 15 residues. CDR1 and CDR2 from the germline V gene are DFQATT and SNEGSKA (reference sequence). Trimming removed 5 bases from V and 5 bases from J, with 21 bases in between. CDR3 DNA: TGCAGTGCTGAGGAGGCAAAGGGGCGAATGGAGACCCAGTACTTC. Translating it yields CSAEEAKGRMETQYF.

This rearrangement joins TRBV19 to TRBJ1-1; the D gene is possibly TRBD1 (6 bases). Between the trimmed V and J ends, which lost 6 bases and 3 bases, there was a span of 8 bases. The germline V gene has CDR1 LNHDA and CDR2 SQIVND (reference sequence). The CDR3 is 12 amino acids. The CDR3 sequence: CASRAGDTEAFF. CDR3 nucleotide sequence: TGTGCCAGTAGGGCAGGGGACACTGAAGCTTTCTTT.

In the case of this clonotype: This may come from a read error, since a much larger clone is one base off. The chain has TRBV7-2 and TRBJ1-2, with D hard to call. The CDR3 has 13 residues. Per the germline V gene, CDR1 is SGHTA and CDR2 is FQGNSA. The V and J ends lost 4 bases and 10 bases respectively, with 16 bases between them. For the CDR3, the DNA is TGTGCCAGCAGCTATCGGACGGGCTTCGACTACACCTTC. The encoded protein is CASSYRTGFDYTF.

The gene calls are TRBV25-1 and TRBJ2-2, with D possibly matching TRBD2 (5 bases). Looked up from germline, CDR1 is MGHDK and CDR2 is SYGVNS. CDR3 size: 14 residues. Trimming pared 2 bases from V and 8 bases from J, leaving 12 bases between. The CDR3 loop reads CASSERESDGELFF. The CDR3 DNA follows: TGTGCCAGCAGTGAAAGGGAGAGTGATGGGGAGCTGTTTTTT. Full variable domain (remainder filled in from reference TRBV25-1 and TRBJ2-2): EADIYQTPRYLVIGTGKKITLECSQTMGHDKMYWYQQDPGMELHLIHYSYGVNSTEKGDLSSESTVSRIRTEHFPLTLESARPSHTSQYLCASSERESDGELFFGEGSRLTVL.

This sequence joins TRBV24-1 and TRBJ2-7; no reliable D call. The germline V gene encodes CDR1 KGHDR and CDR2 SFDVKD. Trimming shortened V by 4 bases and J by 0 bases, and 6 bases separated the two germline ends. This CDR3 has 13 amino acids. CDR3 region: CATSEGSSYEQYF. CDR3 coding DNA: TGTGCCACCAGTGAAGGAAGCTCCTACGAGCAGTACTTC.

This clonotype showed up many times. This chain uses TRBV7-2 with TRBJ1-2; weak D call: TRBD1 (5 bases). V was clipped by 1 base and J by 1 base, with 13 bases between them. The CDR3 length is 16 residues. Germline assignment: CDR1 SGHTA and CDR2 FQGNSA. The CDR3 loop reads CASSLVARVNNYGYTF. In nucleotides, the CDR3 is TGTGCCAGCAGCTTAGTCGCCAGGGTCAATAACTATGGCTACACCTTC.

The chain has TRBV29-1 and TRBJ2-5; 9 bases match TRBD1. Losses at the gene ends were 1 base for V and 3 bases for J; bases not matched to a gene: 0. The CDR3 is 13 residues long. The germline V gene has CDR1 SQVTM and CDR2 ANQGSEA. The CDR3 nucleotides are TGCAGCGTTGAAGGGGACAGGGAAGAGACCCAGTACTTC. This codes for CSVEGDREETQYF.

This chain links TRBV4-3 with TRBJ1-1; TRBD1 is a possible D gene (6 bases). The ends were cut back, 0 bases at V and 10 bases at J, with 15 bases in the middle. Germline lookup yields CDR1 LGHNA and CDR2 YSLEER. The CDR3 is made up of 14 amino acids. The CDR3 is CASSQDGGRSRAFF. CDR3 in DNA: TGCGCCAGCAGCCAAGACGGGGGCAGGTCGAGAGCTTTCTTT.

This chain uses TRBV24-1 with TRBJ2-3; tentative D call: TRBD1 (5 bases). The CDR3 has 11 amino acids. Germline CDR1 KGHDR, CDR2 SFDVKD. Trimming shortened V by 10 bases and J by 2 bases, and 6 bases separated the two germline ends. The CDR3 here is CATGDTDTQYF. The CDR3 nucleotides read TGTGCCACAGGGGACACAGATACGCAGTATTTT.

J is TRBJ2-5 and V is TRBV9; no firm D call. The V end lost 5 bases, the J end lost 1 base, and 15 bases lay between the germline ends. Germline CDR1 and CDR2: SGDLS and YYNGEE. The length of the CDR3 is 15 residues. Here the CDR3 DNA reads TGTGCCAGCAGTCACGCCTTGGGGTTCCAAGAGACCCAGTACTTC. Translating gives CASSHALGFQETQYF.

This clonotype has at least ten counts. The chain couples TRBV7-2 to TRBJ1-2, with D perhaps TRBD1 (5 bases). The CDR3 is 14 amino acids. The V end lost 3 bases, the J end lost 6 bases, and 14 bases lay between the germline ends. Germline CDR1 SGHTA, CDR2 FQGNSA. The CDR3 DNA follows: TGTGCCAGCAGCTTTGTGGCAGGGTCGGATGGCTACACCTTC. This gives the protein CASSFVAGSDGYTF.

In nucleotides, the CDR3 is TGTGCCATCAGGGGACAGGGACAGTCTAACTATGGCTACACCTTC. This translates into CAIRGQGQSNYGYTF. This chain uses TRBV10-3 with TRBJ1-2; 9 positions match TRBD1. The junction had 5 bases not matched to a gene; V was cut back by 6 bases and J by 0 bases. The germline gives CDR1 ENHRY, CDR2 SYGVKD. The CDR3 length is 15 residues.

This clonotype was observed many times. The rearrangement uses TRBV19 and TRBJ1-1; D remains unclear. The CDR3 has 13 residues. Trimming cost V 3 bases and J 8 bases, with 13 bases left between them. From germline, CDR1 is LNHDA and CDR2 SQIVND (reference sequence). The CDR3 loop is CASSILPDKEAFF. As DNA, the CDR3 is TGTGCCAGTAGTATCCTCCCCGACAAAGAAGCTTTCTTT. Together with reference TRBV19 and TRBJ1-1, the CDR3 gives the full variable domain: DGGITQSPKYLFRKEGQNVTLSCEQNLNHDAMYWYRQDPGQGLRLIYYSQIVNDFQKGDIAEGYSVSREKKESFPLTVTSAQKNPTAFYLCASSILPDKEAFFGQGTRLTVV.

As to this clonotype: This may be a read error: a much more frequent sequence differs by one nucleotide. For the CDR3, the DNA is TGTGCCATACGGGCCGGGCTGGAGGGCCACTACGAGCAGTACTTC. Protein: CAIRAGLEGHYEQYF. This chain joins TRBV10-3 and TRBJ2-7; a possible D gene is TRBD2 (6 bases). The CDR3 is 15 amino acids. Germline CDR1 is ENHRY and CDR2 is SYGVKD. V was shortened by 9 bases and J by 3 bases, with 21 bases between the two germline ends.

The rearrangement links TRBV7-6 to TRBJ2-7; D is perhaps TRBD1 or TRBD2 (5 bases each). Germline loops: CDR1 SGHVS, CDR2 FNYEAQ. V was clipped by 5 bases and J by 6 bases, with 23 bases between them. The CDR3 is made up of 16 amino acids. Here the CDR3 reads CASSRTLHWGSSEQYF. CDR3 bases: TGTGCCAGCAGCCGCACTTTACATTGGGGGTCGAGCGAGCAGTACTTC.

A note on this clonotype: The germline gene is not matched at one end of the junction; a read error may be the cause. The V gene is TRBV7-9, the J gene TRBJ2-5; no firm D call. Germline-derived CDR1 and CDR2 are SEHNR and FQNEAQ (reference sequence). The CDR3 totals 13 residues. The CDR3 bases are TGTGCCAGCAGCCCCCAAAGGAAGGAGACCCAGAACTTC. Its translation: CASSPQRKETQNF.

The chain is built from TRBV20-1 and TRBJ2-7; D not resolved. The CDR3 runs to 13 residues. Germline values: CDR1 DFQATT, CDR2 SNEGSKA (reference sequence). Trimming left V 0 bases short and J 2 bases short, with 8 bases between. In DNA, the CDR3 is TGCAGTGCTAGAGATCATACAACCTACGAGCAGTACTTC. This encodes CSARDHTTYEQYF.

This clonotype has at least ten counts. CDR3 DNA sequence: TGCGCCAGCAGCCAAGAGGACAGGGCTGGAAACACCATATATTTT. Translation gives CASSQEDRAGNTIYF. The rearrangement uses TRBV4-1 and TRBJ1-3; 8 bases align to TRBD1. V lost 0 bases to trimming and J lost 2 bases; unmatched junction nucleotides: 0. CDR3 length: 15 amino acids. The germline V gene has CDR1 MGHRA and CDR2 YSYEKL.

J is TRBJ1-2 and V is TRBV6-1; D possibly corresponds to TRBD1 (6 bases). Germline V gene data show CDR1 as MNHNS and CDR2 as SASEGT. V was shortened by 1 base and J by 4 bases, with 16 bases between the two germline ends. The CDR3 is 16 residues long. This CDR3 is CASSEGSWGQTYGYTF. CDR3 coding DNA: TGTGCCAGCAGTGAAGGGTCGTGGGGACAAACCTATGGCTACACCTTC.

Only a few counts were recorded for this clonotype. The rearrangement uses TRBV7-2 and TRBJ2-5; no firm D call. This CDR3 spans 16 amino acids. Trimming took off 1 base at V and 7 bases at J, with 19 bases between the two ends. Germline lookup yields CDR1 SGHTA and CDR2 FQGNSA. CDR3 in DNA: TGTGCCAGCAGCTTAGTGTCAATCTCCGATGGTGTGACCCAGTACTTC. This sequence encodes CASSLVSISDGVTQYF.

This clonotype was observed many times. The chain employs TRBV29-1 and TRBJ1-1; D ambiguous. CDR1 is SQVTM, CDR2 ANQGSEA, per germline. Trimming shortened V by 5 bases and J by 4 bases, and 11 bases separated the two germline ends. The CDR3 sequence is 12 residues long. CDR3 region: CSVSGGSTEAFF. CDR3 DNA: TGCAGCGTTTCAGGAGGTAGCACTGAAGCTTTCTTT.

A remark on this clonotype: Germline and junction disagree at one end, which may indicate a read error. V usage is TRBV2 and J usage is TRBJ2-7; tentatively, D is TRBD2 (6 bases). CDR1 is SNHLY, CDR2 FYNNEI, per germline. This CDR3 has 15 residues. DNA of the CDR3: TGTGCCAGCAGTGACCCGGGACTTCACTCCTACGAGCAGTGCTTC. The encoded protein is CASSDPGLHSYEQCF.

The genes are TRBV20-1 and TRBJ1-2; D is possibly TRBD1 (6 bases). V lost 5 bases, J lost 8 bases, and 18 bases lay in between. This CDR3 comprises 13 residues. From germline, CDR1 is DFQATT and CDR2 SNEGSKA (reference sequence). In nucleotides, the CDR3 is TGCAGTGCTCTTAGGACAGCCCCCTGGGGCTACACCTTC. This codes for CSALRTAPWGYTF.

The chain has TRBV25-1 and TRBJ2-2, with D possibly TRBD2 on 5 matching bases. The CDR3 has 14 residues. From germline, CDR1 is MGHDK and CDR2 SYGVNS. The V and J ends lost 5 bases and 6 bases respectively, with 13 bases between them. The CDR3 here is CASSYGGRAGELFF. The CDR3 nucleotides are TGTGCCAGCAGTTACGGAGGACGGGCCGGGGAGCTGTTTTTT.

In this sample, this clonotype turned up many times. The V gene is TRBV29-1, the J gene TRBJ2-7; TRBD2 is a possible D gene (6 bases). The CDR3 contains 12 residues. Germline V CDR1 and CDR2: SQVTM, ANQGSEA. V shed 7 bases and J shed 5 bases, with 15 bases lying between them. The CDR3 loop reads CSAVTPGDEQYF. The CDR3 DNA is TGCAGCGCCGTAACCCCGGGGGACGAGCAGTACTTC.

For the CDR3, the DNA is TGCAGCGTCGCCGGACAGGGGAGAAACACCATATATTTT. It specifies CSVAGQGRNTIYF. The chain carries TRBV29-1 and TRBJ1-3, with 9 bases lining up with TRBD1. Germline CDR1 is SQVTM and CDR2 is ANQGSEA. This CDR3 spans 13 amino acids. Trimming cost V 6 bases and J 5 bases; bases outside gene matches: 5.

The V and J genes are TRBV11-2 and TRBJ2-7; D remains ambiguous. Germline CDR1 reads SGHAT; CDR2 reads FQNNGV. The CDR3 is 11 amino acids. Trimming pared 2 bases from V and 7 bases from J, leaving 6 bases between. CDR3 in amino acids: CASSLNGEQYF. CDR3 bases: TGTGCCAGCAGCTTAAACGGTGAGCAGTACTTC.

This clonotype was detected many times. The chain employs TRBV29-1 and TRBJ1-2, with TRBD1 identical over 7 bases. The J segment lost 0 bases and the V segment lost 6 bases, leaving 1 base of the junction unmatched. CDR1 and CDR2 (germline): SQVTM, ANQGSEA. The CDR3 spans 12 residues. In nucleotides, the CDR3 is TGCAGCGTGGGGACAGCTAACTATGGCTACACCTTC. It is translated as CSVGTANYGYTF.

This clonotype was counted many times. This chain links TRBV15 with TRBJ1-1, with TRBD1 as a possible D gene (5 bases). The CDR3 spans 14 residues. Trimming took 5 bases from V and 2 from J, leaving 12 bases between them. Germline V gives CDR1 LNHNV, CDR2 YYDKDF (reference sequence). The CDR3 protein is CATSRDRANTEAFF. The CDR3 nucleotides are TGTGCCACCAGCCGGGACCGCGCCAACACTGAAGCTTTCTTT. Full variable domain (remainder filled in from reference TRBV15 and TRBJ1-1): DAMVIQNPRYQVTQFGKPVTLSCSQTLNHNVMYWYQQKSSQAPKLLFHYYDKDFNNEADTPDNFQSRRPNTSFCFLDIRSPGLGDTAMYLCATSRDRANTEAFFGQGTRLTVV.

CDR3 coding DNA: TGTGCCAGCAGTTTAGTTAGGGGACGGGGTTCGAGCAATCAGCCCCAGCATTTT. It codes for CASSLVRGRGSSNQPQHF. V and J are TRBV28 and TRBJ1-5; a weak D match, TRBD1 (5 bases). The CDR3 is 18 residues long. The germline V and J ends were trimmed by 2 bases and 1 base, with 18 bases remaining between them. Germline V lookup: CDR1 MDHEN, CDR2 SYDVKM.

A word on this clonotype: The junction departs from germline at one end; a sequencing error may be responsible. The chain combines TRBV7-9 with TRBJ2-7; TRBD1 matches at 8 bases. Germline values: CDR1 SEHNR, CDR2 FQNEAQ (reference sequence). The CDR3 spans 16 residues. The CDR3 nucleotides read TGCGCCAGCAGCCAATTACCCCAGGGGGCCTCCTACGAGCAGTACTTC. Translating it yields CASSQLPQGASYEQYF. The variable domain in full, completed from reference TRBV7-9 and TRBJ2-7, reads DTGVSQNPRHKITKRGQNVTFRCDPISEHNRLYWYRQTLGQGPEFLTYFQNEAQLEKSRLLSDRFSAERPKGSFSTLEIQRTEQGDSAMYLCASSQLPQGASYEQYFGPGTRLTVT.